What follows are 2 T cell receptor beta chains derived from one specimen sequenced in a study of CD8 T cells in Susac syndrome. Roughly 0.45 to 1 ug RNA was reverse transcribed with random hexamers. TCRdb called the immunoSEQ multiplex PCR reads again in MiXCR, with one record for every CDR3 protein. The sample includes tens of thousands of distinct CDR3 sequences, 95% to 96% of them seen just once. Sequencing input: CD8+ T cells from PBMCs. Receptor source: a human donor with Susac syndrome.

The chain links TRBV7-2 to TRBJ2-3, with 9 bases identical to TRBD2. This CDR3 is 15 amino acids long. V shed 3 bases, J shed 5 bases, and the junction held 6 bases outside the gene matches. CDR1 SGHTA and CDR2 FQGNSA come from the germline V gene. The CDR3 sequence: CASSFGLAGRDTQYF. CDR3 sequence (DNA): TGTGCCAGCAGCTTTGGGCTAGCGGGGCGAGATACGCAGTATTTT. The full variable domain, its missing parts supplied by reference TRBV7-2 and TRBJ2-3, is GAGVSQSPSNKVTEKGKDVELRCDPISGHTALYWYRQSLGQGLEFLIYFQGNSAPDKSGLPSDRFSAERTGGSVSTLTIQRTQQEDSAVYLCASSFGLAGRDTQYFGPGTRLTVL.

This chain links TRBV30 with TRBJ1-6; D uncertain. V gave up 2 bases and J gave up 9 bases, with 14 bases separating them. Germline CDR1 and CDR2: GTSNPN and SVGIG (reference sequence). The length of the CDR3 is 14 residues. Here the CDR3 reads CAWSLKADTSPLHF. The CDR3 DNA sequence: TGTGCCTGGAGTCTAAAGGCGGATACTTCACCCCTCCACTTT.